Listed here are 23 T cell receptor beta chains from one sample, sequenced in a study of T cell responses to AZD1222 COVID-19 vaccine. Data came from immunoSEQ multiplex PCR; TCRdb stores just in-frame clones and leaves some out. The table includes about 120,000 clones, around 89% detected once. Sequenced material: peripheral blood, taken 28 days after the second AZD1222 dose. Receptor source: an adult who received the AZD1222 COVID-19 vaccine.

This chain links TRBV4-1 with TRBJ1-1; TRBD1 is a possible D gene (5 bases). Germline CDR1 MGHRA, CDR2 YSYEKL. V lost 2 bases, J lost 2 bases, and 15 bases lay in between. This CDR3 spans 16 amino acids. The CDR3 bases are TGCGCCAGCAGCCAACCCAACATGGGGCTTAACACTGAAGCTTTCTTT. It yields the protein CASSQPNMGLNTEAFF.

The CDR3 coding sequence is TGTGCCAGCAGTTCGAGACTAGCGGGGTACAATGAGCAGTTCTTC. Translated: CASSSRLAGYNEQFF. The chain employs TRBV6-5 and TRBJ2-1, with TRBD2 matching 11 bases. The V segment lost 4 bases and the J segment 4 bases; nucleotides outside the gene matches: 3. From germline, CDR1 is MNHEY and CDR2 SVGAGI. The CDR3 totals 15 residues.

This clone has a handful of counts. This sequence joins TRBV11-2 and TRBJ1-4; possibly TRBD1 for D (6 bases). Germline V gene sequence: CDR1 SGHAT, CDR2 FQNNGV. CDR3 length: 18 residues. The V end was cut by 3 bases, the J end by 0 bases, with 17 bases between. The CDR3 sequence: CASSLFAGEGATNEKLFF. The CDR3 DNA reads as TGTGCCAGCAGCTTGTTCGCAGGGGAGGGAGCAACTAATGAAAAACTGTTTTTT.

This chain links TRBV7-3 with TRBJ1-1, with 7 bases identical to TRBD1. The CDR3 totals 19 residues. After removal of 5 bases from V and 1 base from J, the junction contained 19 bases not matched to a gene. Per the germline V gene, CDR1 is SGHTA and CDR2 is FQGTGA. CDR3 loop: CASSPKRDSMVGQNTEAFF. CDR3 DNA sequence: TGTGCCAGCAGCCCCAAACGGGACAGTATGGTTGGTCAGAACACTGAAGCTTTCTTT. Based on the CDR3 plus reference TRBV7-3 and TRBJ1-1, the full variable domain is GAGVSQTPSNKVTEKGKYVELRCDPISGHTALYWYRQSLGQGPEFLIYFQGTGAADDSGLPNDRFFAVRPEGSVSTLKIQRTERGDSAVYLCASSPKRDSMVGQNTEAFFGQGTRLTVV.

This clone was seen just once. The chain employs TRBV15 and TRBJ1-1; D is ambiguous. Germline CDR1 reads LNHNV; CDR2 reads YYDKDF (reference sequence). Trimming shortened V by 1 base and J by 5 bases, and 8 bases separated the two germline ends. The CDR3 covers 13 residues. The CDR3 region is CATSRVRVTEAFF. The CDR3 nucleotides are TGTGCCACCAGCAGAGTTCGAGTAACTGAAGCTTTCTTT.

The chain carries TRBV19 and TRBJ2-1, with D perhaps assigned TRBD1 or TRBD2 (6 bases each). V lost 1 base to trimming and J lost 4 bases, with 11 bases between them. Germline lookup yields CDR1 LNHDA and CDR2 SQIVND (reference sequence). The CDR3 runs to 15 residues. The CDR3 spells CASSIGGAAYNEQFF. As DNA, the CDR3 is TGTGCCAGTAGTATAGGGGGGGCGGCATACAATGAGCAGTTCTTC.

This chain connects TRBV5-1 to TRBJ1-1; 8 bases align to TRBD1. This CDR3 is 14 amino acids long. CDR1 and CDR2 from the germline V gene are SGHRS and YFSETQ. The trim removed 4 bases at V and 5 bases at J, leaving 7 bases unmatched. Written as DNA, the CDR3 is TGCGCCAGCAGCCCCGGACAGGGATTGACTGAAGCTTTCTTT. Amino acid sequence: CASSPGQGLTEAFF.

V gene TRBV28 combines with J gene TRBJ1-6, with D possibly matching TRBD1 (5 bases). The V end lost 8 bases, the J end lost 6 bases, and 8 bases lay between the germline ends. The CDR3 totals 12 residues. CDR1 is MDHEN, CDR2 SYDVKM, per germline. The CDR3 spells CASGALNSPLHF. CDR3 coding DNA: TGTGCCAGCGGGGCTCTTAATTCACCCCTCCACTTT.

The CDR3 region is CASSQGRLAGVTGELFF. CDR3 coding DNA: TGCGCCAGCAGCCAAGGGAGACTAGCGGGAGTCACCGGGGAGCTGTTTTTT. V usage is TRBV4-3 and J usage is TRBJ2-2, with 12 nucleotides matching TRBD2. Trimming cost V 1 base and J 4 bases; bases outside gene matches: 4. Germline CDR1 reads LGHNA; CDR2 reads YSLEER. The CDR3 sequence is 17 residues long.

The chain employs TRBV28 and TRBJ1-2, with no clear D. Trimming shortened V by 2 bases and J by 8 bases, and 12 bases separated the two germline ends. CDR3 length equals 13 residues. Looked up from germline, CDR1 is MDHEN and CDR2 is SYDVKM. The CDR3 loop reads CASSLGGTGGYTF. The CDR3 nucleotides read TGTGCCAGCAGTTTAGGCGGTACGGGCGGCTACACCTTC.

This chain joins TRBV6-5 and TRBJ2-7; D is unclear. This CDR3 region has 11 residues. Deletions cut 7 bases from V and 0 bases from J, with 4 bases between. Germline CDR1 is MNHEY and CDR2 is SVGAGI. For the CDR3, the DNA is TGTGCCAGCACAGCCTCCTACGAGCAGTACTTC. This translates into CASTASYEQYF.

Concerning this clone itself: Relative to the germline gene, one junction end is altered; a read error may explain this. The V and J genes are TRBV7-7 and TRBJ2-5, with 8 bases fitting TRBD1. CDR1 is SSHAT, CDR2 FNYEAQ, per germline (reference sequence). This CDR3 region has 16 residues. CDR3 sequence: CASSLMGARDRETQYF. The CDR3, as DNA: TGTGCTAGCAGCTTAATGGGGGCGCGGGACAGGGAGACCCAGTACTTC. Looking up the rest from reference TRBV7-7 and TRBJ2-5 gives the full variable domain: GAGVSQSPRYKVTKRGQDVTLRCDPISSHATLYWYQQALGQGPEFLTYFNYEAQPDKSGLPSDRFSAERPEGSISTLTIQRTEQRDSAMYRCASSLMGARDRETQYFGPGTRLLVL.

The J gene is TRBJ1-1, the V gene TRBV24-1, with D perhaps TRBD1 (5 bases). The V and J ends lost 4 bases and 5 bases respectively, with 19 bases between them. The CDR3 totals 16 residues. Per germline, CDR1 KGHDR and CDR2 SFDVKD. CDR3 DNA: TGTGCCACCAGTGAGGGGACGGGCGGCCGGGGTACTGAAGCTTTCTTT. It is translated as CATSEGTGGRGTEAFF.

The chain employs TRBV7-8 and TRBJ1-5; D might be TRBD1 (5 bases). The CDR3 contains 16 residues. The germline CDR1 and CDR2 sequences are SGHVS and FQNEAQ. Trimming pared 5 bases from V and 0 bases from J, leaving 14 bases between. CDR3 bases: TGTGCCAGCAGCCCACCAGGGAGGAATAGCAATCAGCCCCAGCATTTT. It specifies CASSPPGRNSNQPQHF.

The chain couples TRBV7-2 to TRBJ2-7, with 7 bases fitting TRBD1. Germline values: CDR1 SGHTA, CDR2 FQGNSA. The V segment lost 8 bases and the J segment 2 bases; nucleotides outside the gene matches: 6. The CDR3 consists of 13 residues. The CDR3, as DNA: TGTGCCAGCTCCTCGACAGGGACCTACGAGCAGTACTTC. Its translation is CASSSTGTYEQYF.

The genes are TRBV9 and TRBJ2-2, with D possibly called TRBD1 or TRBD2 (5 bases each). Germline CDR1 and CDR2: SGDLS and YYNGEE. The V end lost 0 bases, the J end lost 1 base, and 10 bases lay between the germline ends. This CDR3 spans 16 amino acids. Written as DNA, the CDR3 is TGTGCCAGCAGCGTAGTAGGGGACGGGAACACCGGGGAGCTGTTTTTT. Translating gives CASSVVGDGNTGELFF.

The chain carries TRBV7-2 and TRBJ2-7; D unclear. Germline CDR1 reads SGHTA; CDR2 reads FQGNSA. The CDR3 is 11 amino acids. Trimming removed 2 bases at V and 4 bases at J, with 3 bases between. The CDR3 reads CASSLTYEQYF. The CDR3 nucleotides are TGTGCCAGCAGCTTAACGTACGAGCAGTACTTC.

The J gene is TRBJ2-7, the V gene TRBV15; possibly TRBD2 for D (7 bases). CDR1 is LNHNV, CDR2 YYDKDF, per germline (reference sequence). The ends were cut back, 1 base at V and 0 bases at J, with 16 bases in the middle. This CDR3 region has 17 residues. The CDR3 loop is CATSRGRGGATSYEQYF. DNA of the CDR3: TGTGCCACCAGCAGAGGTCGAGGGGGGGCCACCTCCTACGAGCAGTACTTC.

The chain has TRBV9 and TRBJ2-1; 7 bases are shared with TRBD2. Germline lookup yields CDR1 SGDLS and CDR2 YYNGEE. Losses at the gene ends were 2 bases for V and 6 bases for J; bases not matched to a gene: 5. This CDR3 contains 14 residues. The DNA of the CDR3 is TGTGCCAGCAGCGTTAGGTCTAGCGGCAATGAGCAGTTCTTC. Translated, it gives CASSVRSSGNEQFF. The whole variable domain, filled in from reference TRBV9 and TRBJ2-1, reads DSGVTQTPKHLITATGQRVTLRCSPRSGDLSVYWYQQSLDQGLQFLIQYYNGEERAKGNILERFSAQQFPDLHSELNLSSLELGDSALYFCASSVRSSGNEQFFGPGTRLTVL.

The chain has TRBV4-2 and TRBJ2-7; D uncertain. V lost 2 bases and J lost 2, with 4 bases in between. The CDR3 spans 12 residues. Germline-derived CDR1 and CDR2 are LGHNA and YNFKEQ. This CDR3 is CASSQYTYEQYF. DNA of the CDR3: TGTGCCAGCAGCCAATACACCTACGAGCAGTACTTC.

This clone was observed a single time. The chain combines TRBV4-2 with TRBJ2-3; 9 nucleotides match TRBD1. Per the germline V gene, CDR1 is LGHNA and CDR2 is YNFKEQ. The CDR3 is 17 residues long. Unmatched junction bases numbered 7, after V lost 3 bases and J lost 0 bases. This CDR3 reads CASSHPETGGSTDTQYF. DNA for the CDR3: TGTGCCAGCAGCCACCCCGAGACAGGGGGTAGCACAGATACGCAGTATTTT.

The chain is built from TRBV28 and TRBJ2-7, with 7 nucleotides matching TRBD2. This CDR3 region has 15 residues. V lost 4 bases to trimming and J lost 4 bases; unmatched junction nucleotides: 10. Germline lookup yields CDR1 MDHEN and CDR2 SYDVKM. This CDR3 reads CASSSPRGSTYEQYF. In DNA, the CDR3 is TGTGCCAGCAGTTCGCCCCGCGGGAGTACATACGAGCAGTACTTC.

The rearrangement joins TRBV6-6 to TRBJ1-5; D unclear. The CDR3 consists of 13 residues. The germline V gene has CDR1 MNHNY and CDR2 SVGAGI (reference sequence). Trimming left V 6 bases short and J 1 base short, with 7 bases between. The CDR3 spells CASRAFSNQPQHF. CDR3 nucleotides: TGTGCCAGCAGAGCCTTCAGCAATCAGCCCCAGCATTTT.